One sample yielded the 23 T cell receptor beta chains listed below, sequenced in a study of beta chain features in type 1 diabetes. General observations from the study: Moderately but significantly shorter TCRB CDR3s were found in Type 1 diabetes patients in all four CD4+ subsets.

Their antigen targets remain unknown. All of the isolated RNA was reverse transcribed, so expressed TCRB transcripts were sequenced. The repertoire was sequenced with immunoSEQ multiplex PCR; TCRdb's copy has only in-frame clones and lacks some. The sample carries some 270,000 clones, roughly 11% recorded once. The sequencing input was naive CD4+ T cells from blood. The source of these receptors is a man between 25 and 39 years old with type 1 diabetes.

About this clone: At one boundary the junction diverges from the germline segment, which might be a read error. The V call is TRBV7-9, the J call TRBJ1-1; D is unresolved. CDR1 SEHNR and CDR2 FQNEAQ come from the germline V gene (reference sequence). This CDR3 is built from 13 residues. CDR3 in DNA: TGTGCCAGCAGCTTAATTTCGGAGGGCAGAGTGATCTTT. Translation gives CASSLISEGRVIF.

Only a few counts were recorded for this clone. This rearrangement joins TRBV5-1 to TRBJ1-4, with unresolved D. Per the germline V gene, CDR1 is SGHRS and CDR2 is YFSETQ. The CDR3 is 14 residues long. V lost 5 bases and J lost 3, with 11 bases in between. CDR3 DNA sequence: TGCGCCAGCAGAACGGCAGGTTCTAATGAAAAACTGTTTTTT. This gives the protein CASRTAGSNEKLFF.

This clone was found a few times. This sequence joins TRBV11-2 and TRBJ2-7; 9 bases match TRBD2. The CDR3 contains 14 residues. Looked up from germline, CDR1 is SGHAT and CDR2 is FQNNGV. V shed 0 bases, J shed 8 bases, and the junction held 5 bases outside the gene matches. This chain's CDR3 is CASSLERGGHKQYF. The CDR3 DNA reads TGTGCCAGCAGCTTAGAGCGGGGGGGGCATAAGCAGTACTTC. Supplemented by reference TRBV11-2 and TRBJ2-7, the full variable domain reads EAGVAQSPRYKIIEKRQSVAFWCNPISGHATLYWYQQILGQGPKLLIQFQNNGVVDDSQLPKDRFSAERLKGVDSTLKIQPAKLEDSAVYLCASSLERGGHKQYFGPGTRLTVT.

This clone has a handful of counts. This rearrangement joins TRBV28 to TRBJ2-2; 8 positions agree with TRBD1. CDR3 length equals 14 residues. Unmatched junction bases numbered 5, after V lost 5 bases and J lost 6 bases. Per germline, CDR1 MDHEN and CDR2 SYDVKM. The CDR3 sequence: CASSRTGQAGELFF. DNA for the CDR3: TGTGCCAGCAGTCGGACAGGGCAAGCCGGGGAGCTGTTTTTT.

This chain uses TRBV18 with TRBJ1-5; tentative D call: TRBD1 (6 bases). The germline V gene encodes CDR1 KGHSH and CDR2 LQKENI. V lost 2 bases and J 2 bases, leaving 10 bases between the germline ends. The CDR3 covers 15 residues. The CDR3 is CASSPAGDGNQPQHF. The CDR3, as DNA: TGTGCCAGCTCACCAGCAGGGGATGGCAATCAGCCCCAGCATTTT.

A few counts support this clone. The V gene is TRBV7-2, the J gene TRBJ1-2; tentative D call: TRBD1 (5 bases). The CDR3 covers 12 residues. Trimming took off 7 bases at V and 4 bases at J, with 10 bases between the two ends. CDR1 is SGHTA and CDR2 is FQGNSA in the germline V gene. CDR3 coding DNA: TGTGCCAGCACCCCCCAGGGCTATGGCTACACCTTC. Translated: CASTPQGYGYTF. The variable domain in full, with the rest retrieved from reference TRBV7-2 and TRBJ1-2, is GAGVSQSPSNKVTEKGKDVELRCDPISGHTALYWYRQSLGQGLEFLIYFQGNSAPDKSGLPSDRFSAERTGGSVSTLTIQRTQQEDSAVYLCASTPQGYGYTFGSGTRLTVV.

The table lists this clone with a few counts. This chain joins TRBV10-3 and TRBJ1-6; no definite D call. From germline, CDR1 is ENHRY and CDR2 SYGVKD. The V end lost 6 bases, the J end lost 8 bases, and 8 bases lay between the germline ends. This CDR3 is built from 12 residues. This CDR3 is CAIRAGDSPLHF. CDR3 nucleotides: TGTGCCATCAGGGCGGGAGATTCACCCCTCCACTTT.

This sequence joins TRBV28 and TRBJ2-7, with 7 bases aligning to TRBD1. Germline V gives CDR1 MDHEN, CDR2 SYDVKM. The ends lost 4 bases at V and 5 bases at J; junction bases unmatched: 2. The CDR3 contains 12 residues. The CDR3 DNA is TGTGCCAGCAGTTCCCAGGGGGACGAGCAGTACTTC. It yields the protein CASSSQGDEQYF.

This clone was seen more than once but under ten times. V gene TRBV29-1 combines with J gene TRBJ2-1; 10 nucleotides agree with TRBD2. This CDR3 contains 14 residues. With 6 bases clipped from V and 3 bases from J, the junction kept 5 bases outside the gene matches. CDR1 is SQVTM, CDR2 ANQGSEA, per germline. The CDR3 here is CSVQTSGFYNEQFF. CDR3 nucleotide sequence: TGCAGCGTACAGACTAGCGGGTTCTACAATGAGCAGTTCTTC.

This clone has just a few counts. The chain uses TRBV5-1 and TRBJ2-7, with D hard to call. Germline CDR1 is SGHRS and CDR2 is YFSETQ. The V gene lost 0 bases and the J gene lost 7 bases, with 20 bases spanning the gap. This CDR3 comprises 16 residues. Here the CDR3 reads CASSLEVGQPGYEQYF. CDR3 in DNA: TGCGCCAGCAGCTTGGAGGTTGGGCAGCCCGGCTATGAGCAGTACTTC.

A few counts support this clone. V gene TRBV4-3 combines with J gene TRBJ2-3; D might be TRBD1 (6 bases). V was shortened by 6 bases and J by 3 bases, with 13 bases between the two germline ends. CDR3 length: 14 amino acids. Looked up from germline, CDR1 is LGHNA and CDR2 is YSLEER. CDR3 DNA: TGCGCCAGCAGTATGGCCCAGGGGACAGATACGCAGTATTTT. Translation: CASSMAQGTDTQYF.

This clone was detected a few times. The chain links TRBV11-1 to TRBJ1-2; 9 bases map to TRBD1. V was clipped by 3 bases and J by 5 bases; unmatched bases: 1. Germline V lookup: CDR1 SGHAT, CDR2 FQDESV (reference sequence). The CDR3 spans 13 residues. As DNA, the CDR3 is TGTGCCAGCAGCTTGGGACAGGGATATGGCTACACCTTC. Translating gives CASSLGQGYGYTF.

This clone has more than one count but fewer than ten. The genes are TRBV28 and TRBJ2-3; 9 bases are a match to TRBD2. This CDR3 region has 15 residues. V gave up 6 bases and J gave up 10 bases; unmatched junction bases: 14. Germline assignment: CDR1 MDHEN and CDR2 SYDVKM. The CDR3 nucleotides read TGTGCCAGCAGCCCCAGCGGGGGGCGGCCCGGGTCGCAGTATTTT. As protein: CASSPSGGRPGSQYF.

The chain joins TRBV4-1 to TRBJ2-5, with unresolved D. The CDR3 spans 13 residues. The ends were cut back, 4 bases at V and 4 bases at J, with 10 bases in the middle. In germline, CDR1 is MGHRA, CDR2 YSYEKL. The CDR3 DNA sequence: TGCGCCAGCAGCCGCAATAAAGCAGAGACCCAGTACTTC. Amino acids: CASSRNKAETQYF.

The V and J genes are TRBV6-1 and TRBJ2-5; TRBD2 matches 10 bases. Germline values: CDR1 MNHNS, CDR2 SASEGT. The CDR3 totals 14 residues. J gave up 10 bases and V 6 bases, and 11 bases lay outside the gene matches. The CDR3 bases are TGTGCCAGCAGGGAGCTAGCGGGGGCCACCAACCAGTACTTC. This codes for CASRELAGATNQYF.

The chain carries TRBV2 and TRBJ1-1; the D gene is possibly TRBD1 (5 bases). V was trimmed by 6 bases and J by 0 bases, leaving 8 bases between them. Germline CDR1 SNHLY, CDR2 FYNNEI. The CDR3 has 13 amino acids. The CDR3 nucleotides are TGTGCCAGCAGGGACACGATGAACACTGAAGCTTTCTTT. Translated, it gives CASRDTMNTEAFF. The full variable domain, in which reference TRBV2 and TRBJ1-1 provide the parts outside the CDR3, is EPEVTQTPSHQVTQMGQEVILRCVPISNHLYFYWYRQILGQKVEFLVSFYNNEISEKSEIFDDQFSVERPDGSNFTLKIRSTKLEDSAMYFCASRDTMNTEAFFGQGTRLTVV.

J is TRBJ1-2 and V is TRBV19; the match to TRBD1 covers 7 bases. Per the germline V gene, CDR1 is LNHDA and CDR2 is SQIVND (reference sequence). CDR3 size: 16 residues. With V trimmed by 10 bases and J by 5 bases, 19 bases remained unmatched. CDR3 bases: TGTGCCACTACACTTACCCCCGGGACAGCCTTTTATGGCTACACCTTC. Protein: CATTLTPGTAFYGYTF.

This clone has a handful of counts. The chain combines TRBV4-2 with TRBJ2-2; 13 bases agree with TRBD2. Germline lookup yields CDR1 LGHNA and CDR2 YNFKEQ. Unmatched junction bases numbered 10, after V lost 1 base and J lost 5 bases. The CDR3 loop spans 19 amino acids. CDR3 in DNA: TGTGCCAGCAGCCAAGGACCCGGACTAGCGGGGGCGAGGACCGGGGAGCTGTTTTTT. This translates into CASSQGPGLAGARTGELFF.

This chain links TRBV7-2 with TRBJ2-3; unclear D gene. V shed 1 base and J shed 2 bases, with 10 bases lying between them. The CDR3 loop spans 15 amino acids. In germline, CDR1 is SGHTA, CDR2 FQGNSA. CDR3 region: CASSLGTEITDTQYF. The CDR3 bases are TGTGCCAGCAGCTTAGGTACAGAAATCACAGATACGCAGTATTTT.

This clone was counted only a few times. V is TRBV5-4 and J is TRBJ2-7, with a tentative D call TRBD2 (6 bases). The CDR3 is 15 residues long. Trimming took off 3 bases at V and 1 base at J, with 14 bases between the two ends. Germline CDR1 is SGHNT and CDR2 is YYREEE (reference sequence). CDR3 loop: CASSWRDGLSYEQYF. In DNA form, the CDR3 reads TGTGCCAGCAGCTGGAGGGACGGACTATCCTACGAGCAGTACTTC.

The chain employs TRBV4-3 and TRBJ2-3; D perhaps matches TRBD2 (6 bases). The germline V gene has CDR1 LGHNA and CDR2 YSLEER. V was trimmed by 0 bases and J by 5 bases, leaving 21 bases between them. The CDR3 has 18 residues. In DNA form, the CDR3 reads TGCGCCAGCAGCCAAGATTCGCGGGGTTCATTGAATCGAGATACGCAGTATTTT. Its protein product is CASSQDSRGSLNRDTQYF.

The chain recombines TRBV7-2 with TRBJ1-2; 10 bases fit TRBD1. The V gene end was trimmed by 5 bases and the J gene end by 7 bases; junction bases not matched to a gene: 4. The CDR3 contains 13 residues. Per germline, CDR1 SGHTA and CDR2 FQGNSA. As DNA, the CDR3 is TGTGCCAGCAGCCCGGGGACAGGGGTTGGCTACACCTTC. It codes for CASSPGTGVGYTF.

V usage is TRBV2 and J usage is TRBJ1-2; 7 bases map to TRBD1. This CDR3 has 14 residues. The V gene's germline CDR1 is SNHLY and CDR2 FYNNEI. V lost 5 bases and J lost 4; bases outside the gene matches: 7. CDR3 bases: TGTGCCAGCAGTAGAGGGGGCGGAAGCTATGGCTACACCTTC. Encoded protein: CASSRGGGSYGYTF.